This TCR beta chain was sequenced during a study of blood T cell repertoires in COVID-19. About the research overall: Sources were T cells, B-cell-depleted T cells, or PBMCs; the material itself was cDNA or gDNA.

The CDR3 consists of 15 residues. Germline values: CDR1 SGHNT, CDR2 YYREEE (reference sequence). The V gene end was trimmed by 3 bases and the J gene end by 6 bases; junction bases not matched to a gene: 9. This clone was seen more than once but under ten times. Authors' methods: Amplified reference gene primers provided the basis for estimating nucleated cell counts. Profiled with immunoSEQ multiplex PCR; TCRdb holds only in-frame clones, not every one. V and J calls and clone size follow that table, whereas D and trimming were derived from the DNA. The table shows tens of thousands of clones, with roughly nine tenths occurring only once.

The sequenced material came from peripheral blood. The chain carries TRBV5-4 and TRBJ2-7; 10 nucleotides align to TRBD2. This receptor was taken from a woman older than 75 with active COVID-19. The CDR3 here is CASSSPSGRASEQYF. CDR3 sequence (DNA): TGTGCCAGCAGCTCCCCCAGCGGGAGGGCCAGCGAGCAGTACTTC. Based on the CDR3 plus reference TRBV5-4 and TRBJ2-7, the full variable domain is ETGVTQSPTHLIKTRGQQVTLRCSSQSGHNTVSWYQQALGQGPQFIFQYYREEENGRGNFPPRFSGLQFPNYSSELNVNALELDDSALYLCASSSPSGRASEQYFGPGTRLTVT.